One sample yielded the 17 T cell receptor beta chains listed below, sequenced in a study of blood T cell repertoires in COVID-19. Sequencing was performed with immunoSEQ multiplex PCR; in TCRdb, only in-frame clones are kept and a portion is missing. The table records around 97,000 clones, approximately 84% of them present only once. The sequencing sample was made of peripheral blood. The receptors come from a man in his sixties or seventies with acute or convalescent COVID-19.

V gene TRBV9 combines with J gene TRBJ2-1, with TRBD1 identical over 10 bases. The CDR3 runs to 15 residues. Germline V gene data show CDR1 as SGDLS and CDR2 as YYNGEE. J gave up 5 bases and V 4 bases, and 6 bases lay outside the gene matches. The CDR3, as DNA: TGTGCCAGCAGCCTGCGGGGACAGGGGAACAATGAGCAGTTCTTC. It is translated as CASSLRGQGNNEQFF.

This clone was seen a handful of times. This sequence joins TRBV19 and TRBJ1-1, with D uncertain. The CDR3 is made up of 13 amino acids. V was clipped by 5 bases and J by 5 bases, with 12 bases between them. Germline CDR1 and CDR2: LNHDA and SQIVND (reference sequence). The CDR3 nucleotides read TGTGCCAGTAGTCGCCGGGGTGTGACTGAAGCTTTCTTT. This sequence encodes CASSRRGVTEAFF.

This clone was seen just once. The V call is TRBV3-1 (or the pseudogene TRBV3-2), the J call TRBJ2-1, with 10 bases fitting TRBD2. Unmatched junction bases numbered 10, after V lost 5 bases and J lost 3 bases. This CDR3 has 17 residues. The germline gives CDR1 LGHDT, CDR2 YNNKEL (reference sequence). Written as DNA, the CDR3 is TGTGCCAGCAGCAGGGGCGTAGCGGGGGGCAGCTACAATGAGCAGTTCTTC. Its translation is CASSRGVAGGSYNEQFF.

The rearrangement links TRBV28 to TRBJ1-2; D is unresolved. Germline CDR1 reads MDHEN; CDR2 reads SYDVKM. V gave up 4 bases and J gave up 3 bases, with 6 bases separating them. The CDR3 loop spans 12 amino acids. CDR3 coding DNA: TGTGCCAGCAGTTACGGGGACTATGGCTACACCTTC. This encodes CASSYGDYGYTF.

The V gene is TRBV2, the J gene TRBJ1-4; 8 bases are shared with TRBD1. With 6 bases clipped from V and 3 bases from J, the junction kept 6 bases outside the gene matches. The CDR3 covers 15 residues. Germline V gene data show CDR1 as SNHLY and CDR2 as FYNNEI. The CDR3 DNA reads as TGTGCCAGCAGCCCCCCGGGACAGGCTAATGAAAAACTGTTTTTT. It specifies CASSPPGQANEKLFF.

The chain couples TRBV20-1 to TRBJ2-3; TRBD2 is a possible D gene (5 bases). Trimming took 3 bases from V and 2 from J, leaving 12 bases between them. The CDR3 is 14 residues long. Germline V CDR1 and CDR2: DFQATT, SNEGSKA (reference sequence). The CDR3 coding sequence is TGCAGTGCTAGTCCGCAGCGGTTCACAGATACGCAGTATTTT. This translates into CSASPQRFTDTQYF.

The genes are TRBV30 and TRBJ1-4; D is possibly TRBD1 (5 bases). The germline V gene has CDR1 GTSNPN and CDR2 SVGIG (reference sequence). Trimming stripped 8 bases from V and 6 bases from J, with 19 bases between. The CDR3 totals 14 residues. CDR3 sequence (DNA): TGTGCCCGGAACGACCGGCAGGGATATGAAAAACTGTTTTTT. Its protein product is CARNDRQGYEKLFF.

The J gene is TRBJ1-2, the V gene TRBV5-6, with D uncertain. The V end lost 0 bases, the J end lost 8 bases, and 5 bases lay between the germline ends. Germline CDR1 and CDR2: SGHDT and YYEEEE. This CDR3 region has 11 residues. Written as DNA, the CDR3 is TGTGCCAGCAGCTTGGCTCCGGGCTACACCTTC. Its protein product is CASSLAPGYTF.

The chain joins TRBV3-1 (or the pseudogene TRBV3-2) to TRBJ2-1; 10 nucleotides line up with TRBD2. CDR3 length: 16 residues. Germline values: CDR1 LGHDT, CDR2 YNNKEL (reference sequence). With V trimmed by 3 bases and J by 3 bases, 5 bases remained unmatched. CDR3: CASSQVSGRFYNEQFF. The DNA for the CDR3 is TGTGCCAGCAGCCAGGTTAGCGGGAGGTTCTACAATGAGCAGTTCTTC.

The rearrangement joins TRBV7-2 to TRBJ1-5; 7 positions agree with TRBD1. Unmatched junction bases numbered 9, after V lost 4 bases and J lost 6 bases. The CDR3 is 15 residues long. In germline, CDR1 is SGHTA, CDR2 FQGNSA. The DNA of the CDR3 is TGTGCCAGCAGCTCGTCGGGACAGCATAGTCAGCCCCAGCATTTT. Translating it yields CASSSSGQHSQPQHF.

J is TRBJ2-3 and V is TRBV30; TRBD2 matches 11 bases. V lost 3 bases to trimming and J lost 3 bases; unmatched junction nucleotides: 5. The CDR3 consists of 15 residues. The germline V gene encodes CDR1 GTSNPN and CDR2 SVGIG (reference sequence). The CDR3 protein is CAWRLAGGFTDTQYF. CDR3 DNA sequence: TGTGCCTGGAGATTAGCGGGAGGGTTTACAGATACGCAGTATTTT.

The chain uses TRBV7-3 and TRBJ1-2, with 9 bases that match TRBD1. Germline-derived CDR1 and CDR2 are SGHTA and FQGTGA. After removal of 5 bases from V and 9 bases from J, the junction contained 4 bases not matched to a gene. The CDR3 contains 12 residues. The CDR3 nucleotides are TGTGCCAGCAGCCCTGGGACAGGGAGCTACACCTTC. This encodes CASSPGTGSYTF.

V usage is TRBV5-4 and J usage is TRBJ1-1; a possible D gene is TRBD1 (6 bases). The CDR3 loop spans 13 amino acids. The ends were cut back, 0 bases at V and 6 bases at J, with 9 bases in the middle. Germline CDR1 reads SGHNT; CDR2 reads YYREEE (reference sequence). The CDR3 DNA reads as TGTGCCAGCAGCTTGGACAGGGACGCTGAAGCTTTCTTT. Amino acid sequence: CASSLDRDAEAFF.

This CDR3 reads CASSRNLAGGHGELFF. The CDR3 DNA reads as TGTGCCAGCAGTCGAAATCTAGCGGGAGGGCACGGGGAGCTGTTTTTT. The genes are TRBV27 and TRBJ2-2; 12 bases fit TRBD2. Looked up from germline, CDR1 is MNHEY and CDR2 is SMNVEV (reference sequence). With V trimmed by 5 bases and J by 7 bases, 8 bases remained unmatched. The CDR3 runs to 16 residues.

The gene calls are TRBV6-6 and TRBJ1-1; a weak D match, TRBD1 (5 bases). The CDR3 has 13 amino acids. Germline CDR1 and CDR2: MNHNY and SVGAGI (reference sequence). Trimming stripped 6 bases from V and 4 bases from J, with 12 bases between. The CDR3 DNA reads TGTGCCAGCAGCCCAGGGCCCGTCACTGAAGCTTTCTTT. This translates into CASSPGPVTEAFF.

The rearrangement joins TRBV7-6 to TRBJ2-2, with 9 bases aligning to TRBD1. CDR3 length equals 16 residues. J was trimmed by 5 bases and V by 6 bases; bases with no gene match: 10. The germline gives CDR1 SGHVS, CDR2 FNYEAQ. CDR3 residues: CASRGQGLVKTGELFF. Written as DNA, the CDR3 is TGTGCCAGCAGAGGACAGGGGTTGGTCAAAACCGGGGAGCTGTTTTTT.

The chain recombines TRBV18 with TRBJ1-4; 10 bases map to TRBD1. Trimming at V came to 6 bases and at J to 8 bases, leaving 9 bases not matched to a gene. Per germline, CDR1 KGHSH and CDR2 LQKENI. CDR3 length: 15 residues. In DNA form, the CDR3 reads TGTGCCAGCTCGGAAAGACAGGGGGCGCGAGAAAAACTGTTTTTT. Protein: CASSERQGAREKLFF. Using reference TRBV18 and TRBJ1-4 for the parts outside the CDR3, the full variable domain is NAGVMQNPRHLVRRRGQEARLRCSPMKGHSHVYWYRQLPEEGLKFMVYLQKENIIDESGMPKERFSAEFPKEGPSILRIQQVVRGDSAAYFCASSERQGAREKLFFGSGTQLSVL.